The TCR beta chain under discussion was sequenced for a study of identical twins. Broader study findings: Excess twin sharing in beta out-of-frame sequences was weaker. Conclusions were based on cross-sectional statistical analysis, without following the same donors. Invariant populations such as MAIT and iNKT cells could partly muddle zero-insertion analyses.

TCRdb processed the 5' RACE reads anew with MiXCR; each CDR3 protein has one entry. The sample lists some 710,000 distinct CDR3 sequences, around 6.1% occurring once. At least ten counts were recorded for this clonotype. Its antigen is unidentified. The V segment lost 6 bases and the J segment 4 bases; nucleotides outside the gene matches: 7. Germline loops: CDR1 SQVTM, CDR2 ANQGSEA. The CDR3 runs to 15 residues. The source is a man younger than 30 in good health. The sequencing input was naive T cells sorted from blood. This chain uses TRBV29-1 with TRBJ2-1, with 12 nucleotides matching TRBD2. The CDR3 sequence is CSVEIGLAGYNEQFF. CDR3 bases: TGCAGCGTAGAAATCGGACTAGCGGGATACAATGAGCAGTTCTTC.